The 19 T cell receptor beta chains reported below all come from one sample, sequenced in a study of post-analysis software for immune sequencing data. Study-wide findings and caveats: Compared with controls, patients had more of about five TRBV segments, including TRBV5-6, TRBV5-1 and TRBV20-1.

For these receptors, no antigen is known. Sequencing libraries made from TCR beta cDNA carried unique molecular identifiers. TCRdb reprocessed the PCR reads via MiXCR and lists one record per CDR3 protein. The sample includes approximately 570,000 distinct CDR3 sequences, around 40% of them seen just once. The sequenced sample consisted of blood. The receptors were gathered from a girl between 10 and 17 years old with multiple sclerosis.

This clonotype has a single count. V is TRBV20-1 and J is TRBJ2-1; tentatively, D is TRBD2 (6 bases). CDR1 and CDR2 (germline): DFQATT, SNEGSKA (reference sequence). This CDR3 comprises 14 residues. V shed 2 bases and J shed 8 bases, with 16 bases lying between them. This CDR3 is CSARKGGAVDEQFF. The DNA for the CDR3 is TGCAGTGCTAGAAAAGGCGGGGCGGTCGATGAGCAGTTCTTC.

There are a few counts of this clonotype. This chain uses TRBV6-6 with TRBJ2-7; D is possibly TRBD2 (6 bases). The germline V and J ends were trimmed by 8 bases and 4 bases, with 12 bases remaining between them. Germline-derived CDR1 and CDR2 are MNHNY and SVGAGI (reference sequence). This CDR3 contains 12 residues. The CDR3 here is CASGRTKYEQYF. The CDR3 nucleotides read TGTGCCAGCGGTCGGACTAAGTACGAGCAGTACTTC.

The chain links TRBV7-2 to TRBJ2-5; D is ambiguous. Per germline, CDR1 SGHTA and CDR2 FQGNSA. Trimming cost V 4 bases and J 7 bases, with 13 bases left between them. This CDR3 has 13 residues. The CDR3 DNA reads TGTGCCAGCAGCTCTAGGAACAGTGGGACCCAGTACTTC. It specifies CASSSRNSGTQYF.

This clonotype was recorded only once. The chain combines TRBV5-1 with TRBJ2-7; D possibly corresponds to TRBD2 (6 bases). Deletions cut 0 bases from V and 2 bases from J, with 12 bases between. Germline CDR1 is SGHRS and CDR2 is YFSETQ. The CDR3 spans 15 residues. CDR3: CASSLEPWGAYEQYF. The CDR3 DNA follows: TGCGCCAGCAGCTTGGAACCTTGGGGGGCCTACGAGCAGTACTTC.

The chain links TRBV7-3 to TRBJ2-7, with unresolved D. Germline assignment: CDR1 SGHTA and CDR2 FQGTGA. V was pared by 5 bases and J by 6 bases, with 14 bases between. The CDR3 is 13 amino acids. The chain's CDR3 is CASSQSPATEQYF. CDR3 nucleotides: TGTGCCAGCAGCCAATCGCCTGCTACCGAGCAGTACTTC.

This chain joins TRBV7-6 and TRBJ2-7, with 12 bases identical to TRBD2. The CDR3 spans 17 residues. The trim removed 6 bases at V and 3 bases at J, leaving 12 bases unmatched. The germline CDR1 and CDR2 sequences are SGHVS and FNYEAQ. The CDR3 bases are TGTGCCAGCAGTCCGACTAGCGGGAGCCTGGGGTACTACGAGCAGTACTTC. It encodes CASSPTSGSLGYYEQYF.

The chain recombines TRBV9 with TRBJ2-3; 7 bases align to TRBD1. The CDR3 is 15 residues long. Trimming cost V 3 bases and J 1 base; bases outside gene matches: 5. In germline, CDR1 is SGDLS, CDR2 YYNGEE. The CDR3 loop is CASSAQGQGTDTQYF. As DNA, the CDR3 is TGTGCCAGCAGCGCCCAAGGACAGGGCACAGATACGCAGTATTTT. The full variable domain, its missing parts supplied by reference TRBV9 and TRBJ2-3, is DSGVTQTPKHLITATGQRVTLRCSPRSGDLSVYWYQQSLDQGLQFLIQYYNGEERAKGNILERFSAQQFPDLHSELNLSSLELGDSALYFCASSAQGQGTDTQYFGPGTRLTVL.

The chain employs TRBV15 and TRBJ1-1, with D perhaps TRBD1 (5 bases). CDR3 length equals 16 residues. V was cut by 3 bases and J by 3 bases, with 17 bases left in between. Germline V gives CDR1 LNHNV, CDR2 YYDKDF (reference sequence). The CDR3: CATSRDYRTRDTEAFF. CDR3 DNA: TGTGCCACCAGCAGGGACTATCGGACAAGAGACACTGAAGCTTTCTTT.

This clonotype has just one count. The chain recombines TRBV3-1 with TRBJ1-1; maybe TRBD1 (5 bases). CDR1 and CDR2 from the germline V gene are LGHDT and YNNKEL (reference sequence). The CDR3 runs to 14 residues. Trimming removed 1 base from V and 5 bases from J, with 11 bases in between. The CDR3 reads CASSQGREGTEAFF. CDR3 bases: TGTGCCAGCAGCCAAGGGCGTGAGGGGACTGAAGCTTTCTTT. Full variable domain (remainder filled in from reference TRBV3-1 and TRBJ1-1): DTAVSQTPKYLVTQMGNDKSIKCEQNLGHDTMYWYKQDSKKFLKIMFSYNNKELIINETVPNRFSPKSPDKAHLNLHINSLELGDSAVYFCASSQGREGTEAFFGQGTRLTVV.

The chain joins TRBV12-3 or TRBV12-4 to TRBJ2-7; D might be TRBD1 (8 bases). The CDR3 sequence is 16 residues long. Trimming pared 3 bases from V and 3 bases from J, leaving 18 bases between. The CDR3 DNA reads TGTGCCAGCAGTTTTGGGCCAGGGGGCGGGAGCTACGAGCAGTACTTC. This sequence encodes CASSFGPGGGSYEQYF.

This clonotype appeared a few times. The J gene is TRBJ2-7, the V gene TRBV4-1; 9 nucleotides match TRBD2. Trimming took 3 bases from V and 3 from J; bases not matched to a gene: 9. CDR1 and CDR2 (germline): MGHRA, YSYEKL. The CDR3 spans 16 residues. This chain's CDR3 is CASSHVSGSGLYEQYF. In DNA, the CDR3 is TGCGCCAGCAGCCATGTTAGCGGGAGCGGCCTCTACGAGCAGTACTTC.

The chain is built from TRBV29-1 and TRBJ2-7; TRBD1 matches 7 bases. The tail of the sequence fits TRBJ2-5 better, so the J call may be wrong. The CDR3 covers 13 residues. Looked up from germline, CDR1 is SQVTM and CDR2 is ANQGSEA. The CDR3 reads CSAPGTVLETQYF. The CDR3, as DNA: TGCAGCGCCCCCGGGACAGTCCTGGAGACCCAGTACTTC.

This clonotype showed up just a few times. The CDR3: CSAQPTGATQYF. The CDR3 DNA is TGCAGTGCCCAACCGACAGGGGCTACGCAGTATTTT. The rearrangement joins TRBV20-1 to TRBJ2-3, with TRBD1 identical over 8 bases. CDR1 is DFQATT, CDR2 SNEGSKA, per germline (reference sequence). This CDR3 has 12 residues. Germline trimming cut 6 bases from V and 8 bases from J; bases unmatched to any gene: 7.

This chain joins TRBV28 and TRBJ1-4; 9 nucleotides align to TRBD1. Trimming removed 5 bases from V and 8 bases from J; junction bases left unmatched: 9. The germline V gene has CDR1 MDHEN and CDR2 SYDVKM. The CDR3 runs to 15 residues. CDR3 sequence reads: CASSPPQGAHEKLFF. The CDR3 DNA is TGTGCCAGCAGTCCTCCACAGGGGGCTCACGAAAAACTGTTTTTT.

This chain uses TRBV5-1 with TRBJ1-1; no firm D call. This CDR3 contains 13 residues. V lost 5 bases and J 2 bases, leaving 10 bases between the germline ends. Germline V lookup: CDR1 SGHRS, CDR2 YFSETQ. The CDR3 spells CASRPSPNTEAFF. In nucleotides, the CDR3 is TGCGCCAGCAGGCCCTCTCCTAACACTGAAGCTTTCTTT. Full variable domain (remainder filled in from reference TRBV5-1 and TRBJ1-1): KAGVTQTPRYLIKTRGQQVTLSCSPISGHRSVSWYQQTPGQGLQFLFEYFSETQRNKGNFPGRFSGRQFSNSRSEMNVSTLELGDSALYLCASRPSPNTEAFFGQGTRLTVV.

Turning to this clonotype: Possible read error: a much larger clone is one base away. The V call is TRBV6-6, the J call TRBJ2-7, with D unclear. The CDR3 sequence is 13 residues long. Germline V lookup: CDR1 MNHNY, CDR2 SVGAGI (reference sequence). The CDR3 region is CASGYDGPYEQYF. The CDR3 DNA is TGTGCCAGCGGTTACGACGGCCCTTACGAGCAGTACTTC.

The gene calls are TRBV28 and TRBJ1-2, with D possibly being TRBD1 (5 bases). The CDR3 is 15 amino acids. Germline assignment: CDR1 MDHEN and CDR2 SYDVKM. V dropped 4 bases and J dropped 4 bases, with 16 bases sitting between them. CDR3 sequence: CASSSLRTDSYGYTF. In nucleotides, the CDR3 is TGTGCCAGCAGTTCACTCCGGACCGACAGCTATGGCTACACCTTC.

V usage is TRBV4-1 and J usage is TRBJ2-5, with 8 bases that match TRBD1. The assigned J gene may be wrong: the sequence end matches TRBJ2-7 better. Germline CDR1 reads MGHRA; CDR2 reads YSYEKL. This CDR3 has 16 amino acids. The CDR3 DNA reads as TGCGCCAGCAGCCAAGGCCCGGGACAGGCATCGTACGAGCAGTACTTC. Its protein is CASSQGPGQASYEQYF.

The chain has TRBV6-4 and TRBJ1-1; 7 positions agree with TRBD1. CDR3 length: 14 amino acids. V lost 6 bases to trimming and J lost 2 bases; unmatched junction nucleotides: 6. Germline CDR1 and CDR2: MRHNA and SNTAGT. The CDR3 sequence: CASRGDSVNTEAFF. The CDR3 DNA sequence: TGTGCCAGCAGGGGGGACAGCGTAAACACTGAAGCTTTCTTT.